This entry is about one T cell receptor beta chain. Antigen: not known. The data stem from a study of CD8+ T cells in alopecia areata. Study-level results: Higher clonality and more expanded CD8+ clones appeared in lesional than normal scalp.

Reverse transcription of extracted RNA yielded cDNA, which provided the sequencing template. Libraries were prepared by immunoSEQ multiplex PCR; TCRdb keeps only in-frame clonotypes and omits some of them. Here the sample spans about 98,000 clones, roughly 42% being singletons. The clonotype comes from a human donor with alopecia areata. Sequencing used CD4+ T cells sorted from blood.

The CDR3 sequence: CASSQRERETQYF. In DNA, the CDR3 is TGCGCCAGTTCCCAGAGGGAGAGAGAGACCCAGTACTTC. The chain combines TRBV5-1 with TRBJ2-5; possible D gene TRBD2, 5 bases. Germline V CDR1 and CDR2: SGHRS, YFSETQ. The CDR3 consists of 13 residues. Trimming pared 8 bases from V and 4 bases from J, leaving 15 bases between.